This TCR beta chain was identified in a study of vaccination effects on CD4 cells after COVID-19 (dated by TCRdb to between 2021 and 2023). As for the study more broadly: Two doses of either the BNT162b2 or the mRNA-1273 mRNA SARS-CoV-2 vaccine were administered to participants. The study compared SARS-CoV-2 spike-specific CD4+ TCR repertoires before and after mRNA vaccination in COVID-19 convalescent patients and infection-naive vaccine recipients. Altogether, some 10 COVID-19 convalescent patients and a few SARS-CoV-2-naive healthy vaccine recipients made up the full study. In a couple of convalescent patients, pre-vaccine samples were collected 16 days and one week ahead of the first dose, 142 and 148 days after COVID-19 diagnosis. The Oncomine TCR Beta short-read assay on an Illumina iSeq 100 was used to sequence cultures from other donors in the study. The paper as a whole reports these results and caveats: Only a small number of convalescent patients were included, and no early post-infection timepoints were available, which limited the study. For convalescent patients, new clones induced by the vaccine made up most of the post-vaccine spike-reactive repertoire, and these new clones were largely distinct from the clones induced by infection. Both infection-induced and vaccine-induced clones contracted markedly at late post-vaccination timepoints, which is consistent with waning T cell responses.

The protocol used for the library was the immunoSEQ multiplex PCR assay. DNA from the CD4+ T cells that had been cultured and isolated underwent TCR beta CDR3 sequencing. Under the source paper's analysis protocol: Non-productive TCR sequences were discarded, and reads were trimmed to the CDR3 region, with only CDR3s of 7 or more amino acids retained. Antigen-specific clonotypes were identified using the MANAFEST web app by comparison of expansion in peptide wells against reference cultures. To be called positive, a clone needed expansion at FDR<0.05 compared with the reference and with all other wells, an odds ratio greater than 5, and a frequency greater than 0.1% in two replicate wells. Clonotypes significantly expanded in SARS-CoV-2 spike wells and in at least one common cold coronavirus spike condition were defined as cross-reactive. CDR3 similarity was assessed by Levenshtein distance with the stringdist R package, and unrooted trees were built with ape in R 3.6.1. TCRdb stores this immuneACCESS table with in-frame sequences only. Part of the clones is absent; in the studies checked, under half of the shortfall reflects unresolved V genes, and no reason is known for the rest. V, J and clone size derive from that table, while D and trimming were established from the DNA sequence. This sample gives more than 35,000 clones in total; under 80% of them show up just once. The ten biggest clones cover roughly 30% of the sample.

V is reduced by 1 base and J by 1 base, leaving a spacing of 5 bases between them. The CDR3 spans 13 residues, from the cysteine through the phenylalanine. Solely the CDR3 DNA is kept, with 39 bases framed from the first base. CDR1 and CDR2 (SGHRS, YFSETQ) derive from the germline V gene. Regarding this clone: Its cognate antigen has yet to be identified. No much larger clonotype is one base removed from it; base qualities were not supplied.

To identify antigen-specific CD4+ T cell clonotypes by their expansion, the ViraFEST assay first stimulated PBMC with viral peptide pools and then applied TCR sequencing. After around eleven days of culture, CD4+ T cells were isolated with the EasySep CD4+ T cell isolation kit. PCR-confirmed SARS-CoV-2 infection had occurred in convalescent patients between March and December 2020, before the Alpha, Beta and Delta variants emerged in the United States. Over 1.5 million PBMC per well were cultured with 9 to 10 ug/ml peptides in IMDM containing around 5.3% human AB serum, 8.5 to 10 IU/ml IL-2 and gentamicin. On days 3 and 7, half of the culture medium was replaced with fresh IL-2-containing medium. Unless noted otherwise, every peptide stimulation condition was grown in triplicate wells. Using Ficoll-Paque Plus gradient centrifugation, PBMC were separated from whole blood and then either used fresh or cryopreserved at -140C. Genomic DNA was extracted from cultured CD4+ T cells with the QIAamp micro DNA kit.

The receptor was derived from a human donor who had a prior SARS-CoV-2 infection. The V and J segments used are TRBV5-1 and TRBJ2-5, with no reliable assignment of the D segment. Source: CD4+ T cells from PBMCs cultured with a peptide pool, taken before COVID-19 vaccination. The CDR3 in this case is CASSLPGQETQYF. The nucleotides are TGCGCCAGCAGCTTGCCAGGCCAAGAGACCCAGTACTTC.